The clone carrying this T cell receptor (beta chain) was observed a handful of times. The target antigen is unknown. The sample belongs to a study of regulatory T cells in long-lasting Graves disease. As to time point: newly diagnosed GD, antithyroid drugs for less than 3 months. The TCR library was made from RNA extracted from PBMCs. Library construction for TCR beta used iRepertoire HTBI primers and Arm-PCR of CDR3 regions. TCRdb reanalysed the multiplex PCR reads using MiXCR and keeps one entry per CDR3 protein. There are approximately 400,000 distinct CDR3 sequences in the sample; 15% occur only once, and 16% lies in the top ten. Overall study results and limits: Persistent Graves' patients had lower TCR diversity than newly diagnosed ones. The persistent group shared 2,500 or so public clonotypes, more than the approximately 970 shared by new patients. Persistent disease was associated with favored TRBV28 usage and with favored use of TRBJ1-2 and TRBJ2-5.

V trimming: 3 bases; J trimming: 2 bases; junction bases outside the gene matches: 7. Germline lookup yields CDR1 KGHDR and CDR2 SFDVKD. This CDR3 has 16 amino acids. In addition, the sample was reused for a study of T cells in Graves' hyperthyroidism and ophthalmopathy. That paper adds: The TCR CDR3 was amplified in a first-round RT-PCR using the HTBI primer set.

V and J are TRBV24-1 and TRBJ2-3; TRBD2 agrees at 7 bases. The sequence derives from a woman in her 30s with Graves disease. Specimen: peripheral blood mononuclear cells (PBMCs), collected at new diagnosis, from a patient treated with antithyroid drugs. The CDR3 spells CATSDRSGAPTDTQYF. The CDR3 DNA reads TGTGCCACCAGTGATAGAAGCGGGGCCCCCACAGATACGCAGTATTTT.